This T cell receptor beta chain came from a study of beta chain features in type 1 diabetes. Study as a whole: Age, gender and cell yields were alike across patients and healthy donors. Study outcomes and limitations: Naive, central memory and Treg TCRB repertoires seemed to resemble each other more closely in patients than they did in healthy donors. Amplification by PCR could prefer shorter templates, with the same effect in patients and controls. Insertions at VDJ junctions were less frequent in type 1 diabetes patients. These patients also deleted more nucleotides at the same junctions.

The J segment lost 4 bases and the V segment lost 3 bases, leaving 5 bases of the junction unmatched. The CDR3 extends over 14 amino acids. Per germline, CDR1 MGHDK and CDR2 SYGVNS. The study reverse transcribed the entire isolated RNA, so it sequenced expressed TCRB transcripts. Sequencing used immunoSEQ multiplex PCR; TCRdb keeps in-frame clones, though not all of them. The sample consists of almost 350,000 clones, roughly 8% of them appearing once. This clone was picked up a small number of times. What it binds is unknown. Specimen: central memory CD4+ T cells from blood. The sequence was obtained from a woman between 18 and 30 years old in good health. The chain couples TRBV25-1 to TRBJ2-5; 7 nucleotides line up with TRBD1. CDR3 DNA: TGTGCCAGCAGTGACGGGACAGTAACAGAGACCCAGTACTTC. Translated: CASSDGTVTETQYF.